Sequencing of this T cell receptor beta chain was carried out in a study of blood T cell repertoires in COVID-19. Whole-study context: Samples of COVID-19 (acute and convalescent) were obtained from the United States, Italy and Spain.

Libraries were prepared by immunoSEQ multiplex PCR; TCRdb keeps only in-frame clonotypes and omits some of them. The table records some 190,000 clones, approximately 86% of them present only once. Participant-given clinical history determined each cohort assignment. This clone was seen more than once but under ten times. Source material: PBMCs or T cells enriched from blood (not recorded which). The receptor was isolated from a woman aged 35 to 49 in a cohort exposed to, infected with or recovered from COVID-19 (not recorded which).

In nucleotides, the CDR3 is TGTGCCAGCACTTTAGGACGGGACTACGAGCAGTACTTC. This codes for CASTLGRDYEQYF. V is TRBV6-5 and J is TRBJ2-7, with TRBD2 as a possible D gene (5 bases). The CDR3 totals 13 residues. Trimming left V 7 bases short and J 3 bases short, with 13 bases between. Germline values: CDR1 MNHEY, CDR2 SVGAGI.